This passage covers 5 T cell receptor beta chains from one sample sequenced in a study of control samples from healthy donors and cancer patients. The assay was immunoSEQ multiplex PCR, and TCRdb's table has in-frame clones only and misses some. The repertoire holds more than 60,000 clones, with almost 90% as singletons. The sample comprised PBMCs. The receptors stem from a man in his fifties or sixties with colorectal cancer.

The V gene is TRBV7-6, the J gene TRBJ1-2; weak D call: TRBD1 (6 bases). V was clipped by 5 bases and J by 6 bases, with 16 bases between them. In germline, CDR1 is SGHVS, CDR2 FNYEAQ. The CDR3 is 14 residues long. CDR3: CASSTTGSEDGYTF. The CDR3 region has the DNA TGTGCCAGCAGCACCACAGGGAGTGAGGATGGCTACACCTTC.

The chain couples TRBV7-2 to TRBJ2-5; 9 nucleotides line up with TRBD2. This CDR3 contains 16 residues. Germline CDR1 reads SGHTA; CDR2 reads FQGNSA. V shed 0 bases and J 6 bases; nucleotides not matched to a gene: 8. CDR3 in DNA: TGTGCCAGCAGCTTAGCGCGCGGGGGGGCGTTGCAGACCCAGTACTTC. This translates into CASSLARGGALQTQYF.

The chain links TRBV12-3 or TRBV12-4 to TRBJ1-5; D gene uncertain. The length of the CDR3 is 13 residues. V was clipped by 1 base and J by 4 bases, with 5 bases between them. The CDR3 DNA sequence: TGTGCCAGCAGTTTAGGGGAGAATCAGCCCCAGCATTTT. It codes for CASSLGENQPQHF.

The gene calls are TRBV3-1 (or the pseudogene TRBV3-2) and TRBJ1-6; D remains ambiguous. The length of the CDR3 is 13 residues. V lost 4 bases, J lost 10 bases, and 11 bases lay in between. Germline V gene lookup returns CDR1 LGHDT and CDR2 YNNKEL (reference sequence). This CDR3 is CASSPSGGSPLHF. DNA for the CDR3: TGTGCCAGCAGCCCGTCCGGCGGCTCACCCCTCCACTTT.

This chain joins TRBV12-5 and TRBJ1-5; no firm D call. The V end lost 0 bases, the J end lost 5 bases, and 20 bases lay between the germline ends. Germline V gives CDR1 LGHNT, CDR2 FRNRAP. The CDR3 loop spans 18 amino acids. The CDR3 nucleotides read TGTGCTAGTGGTTTGGTGAGAGACGGGGAGAAGGTACATCAGCCCCAGCATTTT. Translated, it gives CASGLVRDGEKVHQPQHF.